These T cell receptor beta chains were read from a single sample in a study of tumor-infiltrating lymphocytes in glioblastoma multiforme. Via MiXCR, TCRdb re-called the multiplex PCR reads, giving one row per CDR3 protein. Among 7,000 to 9,500 distinct CDR3 sequences listed, about 70% were seen once. Source material: brain tumor tissue. These receptors were taken from a male donor with glioblastoma. Both conserved end residues are part of each CDR3. D genes are given only for firm matches. A clone size is listed for some rows: how often the clone was seen (once, few, many), or a class if it is expanded.

V gene	D gene	J gene	clone size	CDR3 protein	CDR3 DNA
TRBV29-1	-	TRBJ1-1	few	CSVVGWQANTEAFF	TGCAGCGTGGTTGGCTGGCAGGCGAACACTGAAGCTTTCTTT
TRBV20-1	-	TRBJ1-6	large	CSARGRGSVNSPLHF	TGCAGTGCTAGAGGGCGGGGTTCCGTGAATTCACCCCTCCACTTT
TRBV5-4	-	TRBJ1-6	-	CASSPRQSGSPLHF	TGTGCCAGCAGCCCCCGACAGTCGGGTTCGCCCCTCCACTTT
TRBV28	TRBD2	TRBJ2-2	-	CASSSGAGGRTGELFF	TGTGCCAGCAGTTCTGGAGCGGGAGGACGCACCGGGGAGCTGTTTTTT
TRBV29-1	TRBD2	TRBJ2-1	few	CSVEDDWFWKREGSEQFF	TGCAGCGTTGAAGATGACTGGTTTTGGAAGAGGGAGGGGAGTGAGCAGTTCTTC
TRBV12-3/TRBV12-4	TRBD1	TRBJ1-1	once	CASSSPGRGLTEAFF	TGTGCCAGCAGTTCTCCAGGGAGGGGGCTAACTGAAGCTTTCTTT
TRBV11-3	-	TRBJ1-1	few	CASSFGLNTEAFF	TGTGCCAGCAGCTTCGGATTGAACACTGAAGCTTTCTTT
TRBV20-1	TRBD2	TRBJ2-3	-	CSASRPGLAGGPSSTVTQYF	TGCAGTGCTAGTCGCCCCGGACTAGCGGGGGGGCCGAGTAGCACAGTTACGCAATATTTT
TRBV5-4	-	TRBJ2-1	-	CASSRSGASHNEQFF	TGTGCCAGCAGCCGGTCTGGTGCGTCCCACAATGAGCAGTTCTTC
TRBV29-1	-	TRBJ2-1	-	CSVRNNEQFF	TGCAGCGTGCGCAACAATGAGCAGTTCTTC
TRBV20-1	TRBD1	TRBJ2-3	few	CSAIRTGTTLSTQYF	TGCAGTGCCATACGGACAGGGACGACCCTTAGTACGCAGTATTTT
TRBV7-9	-	TRBJ2-7	few	CASSPSGGPYEQYF	TGTGCCAGCAGTCCCTCGGGGGGCCCCTACGAGCAGTACTTC
TRBV11-2	TRBD1	TRBJ1-2	once	CASSFGTGHGYTF	TGTGCCAGCAGCTTCGGGACAGGTCATGGCTACACCTTC
TRBV20-1	TRBD2	TRBJ2-5	-	CSAGSSGKIGGATQHF	TGCAGTGCTGGTTCTAGCGGGAAGATCGGGGGGGCAACCCAGCACTTC
TRBV12-3/TRBV12-4	TRBD1	TRBJ2-3	-	CASSSRQGITDTQYF	TGTGCCAGCAGTTCCAGACAGGGAATCACAGATACGCAGTATTTT
TRBV20-1	-	TRBJ2-3	-	CSAGTDTQYF	TGCAGTGCTGGCACAGATACGCAGTATTTT
TRBV11-1	-	TRBJ1-1	-	CASSFGRVKTEAFF	TGTGCCAGCAGCTTCGGCAGGGTGAAAACTGAAGCTTTCTTT
TRBV20-1	TRBD2	TRBJ2-2	once	CSARPTSGRKTGELFF	TGCAGTGCTCGACCGACTAGCGGGAGAAAAACCGGGGAGCTGTTTTTT
TRBV12-3/TRBV12-4	TRBD2	TRBJ2-1	large	CASRLAGYNEQFF	TGTGCCAGCAGGCTAGCGGGATACAATGAGCAGTTCTTC
TRBV5-1	TRBD1	TRBJ2-1	-	CASSLGTGVYDEQFF	TGCGCCAGTAGCTTGGGGACAGGGGTCTACGATGAGCAGTTCTTC
TRBV6-5	-	TRBJ2-3	-	CASSLVSGSTDTQYF	TGTGCCAGTTCCCTAGTTAGCGGAAGCACAGATACGCAGTATTTT
TRBV11-1	-	TRBJ2-6	many	CASSFVTFGANVLTF	TGTGCCAGCAGCTTTGTAACGTTTGGGGCCAACGTCCTGACTTTC
TRBV11-1	TRBD1	TRBJ1-2	-	CASRDLGQANDYGYIF	TGTGCCAGCAGGGACCTCGGACAGGCGAATGACTATGGCTACATCTTC
TRBV11-2	-	TRBJ2-1	few	CASSLDRGNKQFF	TGTGCCAGCAGCTTAGATAGGGGGAATAAGCAGTTTTTT
TRBV29-1	TRBD1	TRBJ2-5	-	CSADRDRGSGTQYF	TGCAGCGCCGACAGGGACAGGGGATCGGGGACCCAGTACTTC
TRBV20-1	TRBD2	TRBJ2-3	-	CSASRPGLAGGPSSADIQYF	TGCAGTGCTAGTCGCCCCGGACTAGCGGGAGGGCCGAGTAGCGCAGATATACAGTATTTT
TRBV10-2	TRBD2	TRBJ2-3	-	CASSESASGRAPSTDTQYF	TGCGCCAGCAGTGAGTCAGCCAGCGGGAGGGCCCCAAGCACAGATACGCAGTATTTT
TRBV29-1	-	TRBJ1-2	-	CSVDLKDDYGYTF	TGCAGCGTTGATCTTAAGGACGACTATGGCTACACCTTC
TRBV20-1	-	TRBJ1-6	-	CSARERGDIFSYNSPLHF	TGCAGTGCTAGAGAAAGAGGGGACATTTTCTCCTATAATTCACCCCTCCACTTT
TRBV12-3/TRBV12-4	-	TRBJ2-5	-	CASSPSFGGETKYF	TGTGCCAGCAGCCCCTCTTTTGGAGGAGAGACCAAGTACTTC
TRBV11-2	-	TRBJ2-7	-	CASSYQGRGYEQYF	TGTGCCAGCAGCTACCAAGGACGGGGCTACGAGCAGTACTTC
TRBV5-4	TRBD1	TRBJ1-2	few	CASSSDRGRGSYGYTF	TGTGCCAGCAGCTCAGACAGGGGGCGCGGGAGCTATGGCTACACCTTC
TRBV12-3/TRBV12-4	-	TRBJ1-2	-	CASSFNQGPYGYTF	TGTGCCAGCAGTTTTAACCAGGGTCCCTATGGCTACACCTTC
TRBV20-1	-	TRBJ1-5	-	CSARAGGGDMQPQHF	TGCAGTGCTAGAGCGGGGGGAGGCGATATGCAGCCCCAGCATTTT
TRBV4-3	-	TRBJ2-5	-	CASSDSNGAGRVCQYF	TGCGCCAGCAGCGATTCAAATGGGGCGGGTAGGGTTTGCCAGTACTTC
TRBV7-8	-	TRBJ2-7	-	CASSATGLGTAYEQYF	TGTGCCAGCAGCGCGACGGGGCTCGGGACCGCCTACGAGCAGTACTTC
TRBV5-1	-	TRBJ2-3	-	CANSQDRHTDKQYF	TGCGCCAACAGCCAGGACCGACACACAGATAAACAGTATTTT
TRBV11-2	TRBD2	TRBJ2-1	few	CASSLGTSGRDPKYNEQFF	TGTGCCAGCAGCTTAGGGACTAGCGGGAGGGATCCCAAATACAATGAGCAGTTCTTC